The TCR beta chain under discussion was sequenced for a study of PD-1 blockade in mismatch repair-deficient tumors. Study-wide background: Patients had about a dozen mismatch repair-deficient cancer types, all previously treated and progressing.

General study results and limits: After pembrolizumab, tumor-resident clones rose rapidly, then generally contracted before radiologic responses.

A remark on this clone: Its antigen is not known.

Mismatch repair deficiency was confirmed in all patients, by PCR or immunohistochemistry. TCR sequencing covered three patients who responded to pembrolizumab. The trim removed 5 bases at V and 2 bases at J, leaving 16 bases unmatched. The V gene's germline CDR1 is SGHTA and CDR2 FQGTGA. The CDR3 sequence is 18 residues long. Clones were read by immunoSEQ multiplex PCR, and TCRdb kept only the in-frame ones, dropping some. The repertoire includes some 120,000 clones, roughly 80% of them detected once, and 4% to 6% sits in the top ten. The sequence was collected from an adult with mismatch repair-deficient cancer. The chain recombines TRBV7-3 with TRBJ2-7, with 9 bases lining up with TRBD1. Sequenced material: peripheral blood, taken 60 weeks after starting pembrolizumab. This CDR3 reads CASSVKATGTGMAYEQYF. Here the CDR3 DNA reads TGTGCCAGCAGCGTAAAGGCTACCGGGACAGGGATGGCCTACGAGCAGTACTTC.